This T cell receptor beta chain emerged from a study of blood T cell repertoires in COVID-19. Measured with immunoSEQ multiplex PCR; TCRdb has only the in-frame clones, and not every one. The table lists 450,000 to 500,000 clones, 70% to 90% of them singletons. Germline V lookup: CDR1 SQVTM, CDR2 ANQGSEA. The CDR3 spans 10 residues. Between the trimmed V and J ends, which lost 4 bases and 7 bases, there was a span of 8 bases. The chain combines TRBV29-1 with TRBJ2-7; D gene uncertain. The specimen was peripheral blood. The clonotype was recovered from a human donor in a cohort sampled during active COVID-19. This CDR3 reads CSVGRGEQYF. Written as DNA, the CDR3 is TGCAGCGTTGGCCGAGGTGAGCAGTACTTC.